The sequence of this T cell receptor beta chain was determined in a study of molecular identifiers for immune sequencing clone quantification. Germline-derived CDR1 and CDR2 are MGHDK and SYGVNS. The V end lost 4 bases, the J end lost 3 bases, and 13 bases lay between the germline ends. The CDR3 contains 14 residues. It was with previously described methods and listed TCR primers that bulk TCR libraries were made. TCRdb called the PCR reads again in MiXCR, with one record for every CDR3 protein. The table lists roughly 90,000 distinct CDR3 sequences, roughly 25% of them singletons. Notes on the study in general: Reportedly, one cell's Jurkat TCR RNA was detected within 1,200,000 naive CD8 cells.

Sorted cells numbering about 19,000 to 1,000,000, with 10%, 30% or 50% RNA, yielded the naive CD8 libraries. In the sort, naive CD8 T cells were defined as CD8+CD4-CCR7+CD45RA+. This clonotype was seen many times. Its antigen is still unknown. The clonotype comes from a human donor in good health. Some libraries in this study had Jurkat cell RNA spiked in. This rearrangement joins TRBV25-1 to TRBJ2-7, with TRBD1 as a possible D gene (5 bases). The sample was naive CD8+ T cells from blood, with Jurkat cell RNA spiked in. Subset described: FACS-sorted CD8+CD4-CCR7+CD45RA+ naive T cells. CDR3 bases: TGTGCCAGCAGTGTCCAGGGCTCATTCTACGAGCAGTACTTC. Protein sequence: CASSVQGSFYEQYF.